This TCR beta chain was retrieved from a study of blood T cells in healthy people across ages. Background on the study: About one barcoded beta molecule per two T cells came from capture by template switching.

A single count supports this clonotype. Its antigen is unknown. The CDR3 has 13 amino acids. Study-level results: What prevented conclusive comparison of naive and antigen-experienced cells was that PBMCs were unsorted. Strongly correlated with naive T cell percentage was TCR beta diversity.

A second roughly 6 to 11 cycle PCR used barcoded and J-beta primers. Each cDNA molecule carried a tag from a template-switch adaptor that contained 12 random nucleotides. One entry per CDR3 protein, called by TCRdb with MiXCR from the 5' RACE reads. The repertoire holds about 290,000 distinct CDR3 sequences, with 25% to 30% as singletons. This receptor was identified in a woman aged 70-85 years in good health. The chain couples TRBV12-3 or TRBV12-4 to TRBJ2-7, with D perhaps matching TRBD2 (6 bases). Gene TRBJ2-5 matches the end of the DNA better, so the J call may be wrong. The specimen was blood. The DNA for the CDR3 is TGTGCCAGCAGTTGGGGGGAGAGGGAGACCCAGTACTTC. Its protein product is CASSWGERETQYF.